This entry lists 17 T cell receptor beta chains sequenced from one sample in a study of blood T cell repertoires in COVID-19. Sequencing used immunoSEQ multiplex PCR; TCRdb keeps in-frame clones, though not all of them. The data contain around 250,000 clones, roughly 80% of them singletons. Material: peripheral blood. These receptors all come from a man in his fifties with active or convalescent COVID-19.

This chain connects TRBV15 to TRBJ2-1; possible D gene TRBD1, 6 bases. Germline lookup yields CDR1 LNHNV and CDR2 YYDKDF (reference sequence). V dropped 0 bases and J dropped 5 bases, with 11 bases sitting between them. The length of the CDR3 is 15 residues. This CDR3 reads CATSRDPGQHNEQFF. The CDR3, as DNA: TGTGCCACCAGCAGAGACCCCGGACAGCACAATGAGCAGTTCTTC.

The rearrangement uses TRBV2 and TRBJ2-2; the D gene is possibly TRBD1 (5 bases). Germline CDR1 SNHLY, CDR2 FYNNEI. Trimming cost V 7 bases and J 4 bases, with 13 bases left between them. There are 14 residues in the CDR3. This CDR3 is CASTTQGGTGELFF. CDR3 in DNA: TGTGCCAGCACTACGCAGGGCGGCACCGGGGAGCTGTTTTTT.

The CDR3, as DNA: TGTGCCATCAGTCCGGACAGGTCGTACGAGCAGTACTTC. Residues: CAISPDRSYEQYF. The genes are TRBV10-3 and TRBJ2-7, with 7 bases identical to TRBD1. CDR1 and CDR2 from the germline V gene are ENHRY and SYGVKD. After removal of 5 bases from V and 4 bases from J, the junction contained 5 bases not matched to a gene. The CDR3 sequence is 13 residues long.

J is TRBJ1-1 and V is TRBV30, with D perhaps matching TRBD1 (6 bases). This CDR3 contains 13 residues. Germline assignment: CDR1 GTSNPN and CDR2 SVGIG (reference sequence). Trimming removed 3 bases at V and 1 base at J, with 9 bases between. CDR3 sequence: CAWRMTGNTEAFF. The CDR3, as DNA: TGTGCCTGGAGGATGACAGGGAACACTGAAGCTTTCTTT.

V gene TRBV4-2 combines with J gene TRBJ2-1; weak D call: TRBD1 (5 bases). CDR1 and CDR2 (germline): LGHNA, YNFKEQ. V lost 1 base to trimming and J lost 0 bases, with 10 bases between them. The CDR3 covers 16 residues. CDR3 region: CASSQGQLSSYNEQFF. In nucleotides, the CDR3 is TGTGCCAGCAGCCAAGGACAGTTGAGCTCCTACAATGAGCAGTTCTTC.

V gene TRBV4-1 combines with J gene TRBJ2-5, with no clear D. V was pared by 0 bases and J by 9 bases, with 17 bases between. This CDR3 is built from 15 residues. Looked up from germline, CDR1 is MGHRA and CDR2 is YSYEKL. In DNA, the CDR3 is TGCGCCAGCAGCCAAGATCTGGTTACAGCCGTTGCCCAGTACTTC. Its translation is CASSQDLVTAVAQYF.

The rearrangement joins TRBV7-8 to TRBJ2-1; 8 nucleotides match TRBD2. Germline CDR1 SGHVS, CDR2 FQNEAQ. CDR3 length: 13 residues. V gave up 5 bases and J gave up 7 bases; unmatched junction bases: 4. The CDR3 loop reads CASSRLARNEQFF. For the CDR3, the DNA is TGTGCCAGCAGCAGACTAGCGAGGAATGAGCAGTTCTTC.

The genes are TRBV29-1 and TRBJ2-7; possibly TRBD1 for D (6 bases). CDR1 and CDR2 (germline): SQVTM, ANQGSEA. CDR3 length equals 13 residues. Deletions cut 5 bases from V and 0 bases from J, with 11 bases between. In DNA, the CDR3 is TGCAGCGTTCTCGGGACACACTCCTACGAGCAGTACTTC. This encodes CSVLGTHSYEQYF.

The chain combines TRBV7-6 with TRBJ1-1; 7 bases align to TRBD1. Germline CDR1 SGHVS, CDR2 FNYEAQ. V gave up 4 bases and J gave up 1 base; unmatched junction bases: 3. The CDR3 has 14 residues. The CDR3 region has the DNA TGTGCCAGCAGCTCAAGGACAGGGAACACTGAAGCTTTCTTT. It encodes CASSSRTGNTEAFF.

The rearrangement joins TRBV11-2 to TRBJ1-1; D not certain. CDR1 and CDR2 (germline): SGHAT, FQNNGV. CDR3 length: 14 amino acids. V lost 1 base and J lost 5, with 11 bases in between. CDR3: CASSLVEGRTEAFF. CDR3 DNA sequence: TGTGCCAGCAGCTTAGTGGAGGGTCGTACTGAAGCTTTCTTT.

This rearrangement joins TRBV19 to TRBJ2-1; the match to TRBD1 covers 7 bases. The junction had 3 bases not matched to a gene; V was cut back by 4 bases and J by 0 bases. The CDR3 runs 15 residues. CDR1 and CDR2 from the germline V gene are LNHDA and SQIVND (reference sequence). DNA for the CDR3: TGTGCCAGTAGTAGAGGGGGCATCTCCTACAATGAGCAGTTCTTC. It specifies CASSRGGISYNEQFF.

The chain links TRBV19 to TRBJ2-1, with D maybe TRBD2 (5 bases). The ends were cut back, 7 bases at V and 0 bases at J, with 10 bases in the middle. CDR1 is LNHDA, CDR2 SQIVND, per germline (reference sequence). The CDR3 loop spans 14 amino acids. In DNA, the CDR3 is TGTGCCAGTAAAGCGGAAAGCTCCTACAATGAGCAGTTCTTC. Its protein product is CASKAESSYNEQFF.

This clone showed up just a few times. The rearrangement joins TRBV4-2 to TRBJ1-2, with D tentatively TRBD1 (6 bases). The CDR3 loop spans 18 amino acids. Looked up from germline, CDR1 is LGHNA and CDR2 is YNFKEQ. V lost 2 bases to trimming and J lost 2 bases, with 21 bases between them. This chain's CDR3 is CASSQLGGAAPRNYGYTF. Here the CDR3 DNA reads TGTGCCAGCAGCCAACTCGGGGGGGCGGCACCGAGAAACTATGGCTACACCTTC.

The V gene is TRBV2, the J gene TRBJ2-7; 7 nucleotides agree with TRBD2. Germline V gene data show CDR1 as SNHLY and CDR2 as FYNNEI. This CDR3 spans 12 amino acids. Losses at the gene ends were 7 bases for V and 4 bases for J; bases not matched to a gene: 4. CDR3 in amino acids: CASTGGGYEQYF. Written as DNA, the CDR3 is TGTGCCAGCACGGGAGGAGGATACGAGCAGTACTTC. The whole variable domain, filled in from reference TRBV2 and TRBJ2-7, reads EPEVTQTPSHQVTQMGQEVILRCVPISNHLYFYWYRQILGQKVEFLVSFYNNEISEKSEIFDDQFSVERPDGSNFTLKIRSTKLEDSAMYFCASTGGGYEQYFGPGTRLTVT.

Written as DNA, the CDR3 is TGTGCCAGCAGTCGCTCCTCCGCGGGGGGAGAGACCCAGTACTTC. Residues: CASSRSSAGGETQYF. The V and J genes are TRBV6-2 or TRBV6-3 and TRBJ2-5; TRBD2 aligns across 8 bases. J lost 4 bases, V lost 5 bases, and 9 bases had no gene match. CDR3 length: 15 amino acids. CDR1 is MNHEY and CDR2 is SVGEGT in the germline V gene.

This chain connects TRBV6-2 or TRBV6-3 to TRBJ1-1; unclear D gene. The CDR3 is 14 residues long. Germline V gene sequence: CDR1 MNHEY, CDR2 SVGEGT. Trimming cost V 2 bases and J 1 base, with 8 bases left between them. The DNA for the CDR3 is TGTGCCAGCAGTTACCCGACACAGAACACTGAAGCTTTCTTT. This encodes CASSYPTQNTEAFF.

The J gene is TRBJ1-6, the V gene TRBV2; a possible D gene is TRBD1 (5 bases). This CDR3 region has 13 residues. Germline V gives CDR1 SNHLY, CDR2 FYNNEI. The V and J ends lost 6 bases and 3 bases respectively, with 6 bases between them. The CDR3 loop is CASRDIYNSPLHF. The DNA for the CDR3 is TGTGCCAGCAGGGACATCTATAATTCACCCCTCCACTTT.